This T cell receptor (beta chain) was captured by sequencing in a study of CD8+ T cells in alopecia areata. Study findings and constraints: Resident alphabeta T cells of normal skin are also sequenced in scalp samples. Shared TCR sequences were less clear between patients than in mice, possibly partly from HLA diversity.

The authors extracted RNA and reverse transcribed it into cDNA as the sequencing template. Some clones are missing from TCRdb's copy, which holds only in-frame ones; the method was immunoSEQ multiplex PCR. Observed in the sample are around 20,000 clones, none of them singletons. A few counts support this clone. What it binds is unknown. Each gene name is a mouse one. On the basis of CD4, CD8alpha, NKG2D, NKG2ACE and other markers, pooled cutaneous lymph node cells were sorted. The receptor comes from a C3H/HeJ mouse with alopecia areata. The mouse strain carries the MHC haplotype H2-k. The source material was CD8+ T cells sorted from a lymph node.

The CDR3 DNA, read in part, is TGTGCCAGCAGTGGGGGGGGGCGCATAGAC. Translated, it gives CASSGGGRID. The full CDR3 protein reads CASSGGGRIDTQYF. The rearrangement links TRBV13-3 to TRBJ2-5; 8 positions agree with TRBD2. The read terminates 4 residues before the CDR3 end, so the remaining end is supplied by the germline J gene. This CDR3 comprises 14 residues. In germline, CDR1 is NNHDY, CDR2 SYVADS.